These 29 T cell receptor beta chains share one sample of origin, sequenced in a study of PD-L1 blockade in urothelial cancer. Data came from immunoSEQ multiplex PCR; TCRdb stores just in-frame clones and leaves some out. The sample includes approximately 51,000 clones, around 84% of them seen just once. Time point: pretreatment peripheral blood. Sequenced material: PBMCs, taken around atezolizumab (anti-PD-L1) treatment. Source of these receptors: a man aged 60-69 years with urothelial cancer.

The rearrangement uses TRBV5-4 and TRBJ1-6; 10 bases line up with TRBD1. J gave up 8 bases and V 0 bases, and 5 bases lay outside the gene matches. The V gene's germline CDR1 is SGHNT and CDR2 YYREEE (reference sequence). This CDR3 contains 16 residues. The CDR3: CASSLVAGTGDSPLHF. In DNA form, the CDR3 reads TGTGCCAGCAGCTTGGTGGCCGGGACAGGGGATTCACCCCTCCACTTT.

V and J are TRBV6-1 and TRBJ1-1; D not certain. The V end was cut by 7 bases, the J end by 6 bases, with 18 bases between. CDR3 size: 14 residues. Per germline, CDR1 MNHNS and CDR2 SASEGT. The CDR3 nucleotides read TGTGCCAGCAAGCTGTCGGGGTTCGGCCCTGAAGCTTTCTTT. Protein sequence: CASKLSGFGPEAFF.

A few counts support this clone. The chain has TRBV10-3 and TRBJ1-6; 7 bases align to TRBD1. The germline V gene encodes CDR1 ENHRY and CDR2 SYGVKD. This CDR3 region has 13 residues. The trim removed 3 bases at V and 13 bases at J, leaving 6 bases unmatched. The CDR3 sequence: CAISEKGTEPLHF. The CDR3 DNA sequence: TGTGCCATCAGTGAAAAGGGGACAGAGCCCCTCCACTTT.

The chain links TRBV18 to TRBJ1-2; TRBD1 might be the D (6 bases). Trimming pared 3 bases from V and 5 bases from J, leaving 10 bases between. The germline CDR1 and CDR2 sequences are KGHSH and LQKENI. The CDR3 covers 13 residues. CDR3: CASSPGQEYGYTF. In DNA form, the CDR3 reads TGTGCCAGCTCACCGGGACAAGAATATGGCTACACCTTC.

The V gene is TRBV2, the J gene TRBJ1-2; D perhaps matches TRBD1 (6 bases). The CDR3 length is 15 residues. With 8 bases removed from V and 2 bases from J, the gap between germline ends came to 18 bases. Looked up from germline, CDR1 is SNHLY and CDR2 is FYNNEI. CDR3 DNA: TGTGCCAGCGGAGGTCGTCAGGGGAACAACTATGGCTACACCTTC. This gives the protein CASGGRQGNNYGYTF.

In its sample, this clone was seen once. The chain employs TRBV30 and TRBJ2-1; D possibly corresponds to TRBD1 (5 bases). The CDR3 is 16 amino acids. The V end was cut by 0 bases, the J end by 4 bases, with 16 bases between. CDR1 is GTSNPN, CDR2 SVGIG, per germline (reference sequence). This chain's CDR3 is CAWSVSRQGPYNEQFF. The CDR3 region has the DNA TGTGCCTGGAGTGTAAGTCGGCAGGGCCCTTACAATGAGCAGTTCTTC.

This chain links TRBV30 with TRBJ1-4; a possible D gene is TRBD1 (6 bases). Trimming cost V 0 bases and J 2 bases, with 19 bases left between them. CDR1 and CDR2 from the germline V gene are GTSNPN and SVGIG (reference sequence). The CDR3 has 18 amino acids. The CDR3 DNA follows: TGTGCCTGGAGTGTACTTTCGGGGGGCGGTACCACTAATGAAAAACTGTTTTTT. Translation: CAWSVLSGGGTTNEKLFF.

This clone appeared a few times. This sequence joins TRBV25-1 and TRBJ2-5, with D maybe TRBD1 (6 bases). Trimming shortened V by 7 bases and J by 2 bases, and 14 bases separated the two germline ends. This CDR3 region has 14 residues. CDR1 and CDR2 (germline): MGHDK, SYGVNS. In DNA, the CDR3 is TGTGCCAGCATGAAGAGGGACATTCAAGAGACCCAGTACTTC. This encodes CASMKRDIQETQYF.

This clone was found once. This rearrangement joins TRBV7-9 to TRBJ1-1; 8 nucleotides agree with TRBD1. Per the germline V gene, CDR1 is SEHNR and CDR2 is FQNEAQ (reference sequence). The CDR3 consists of 17 residues. V trimming: 0 bases; J trimming: 0 bases; junction bases outside the gene matches: 6. CDR3 sequence: CASSLAPDRGMNTEAFF. The DNA of the CDR3 is TGTGCCAGCAGCTTAGCGCCAGACAGGGGAATGAACACTGAAGCTTTCTTT.

The chain joins TRBV6-6 to TRBJ2-1, with 12 bases identical to TRBD2. The CDR3 is made up of 16 amino acids. The V gene end was trimmed by 5 bases and the J gene end by 2 bases; junction bases not matched to a gene: 4. Per germline, CDR1 MNHNY and CDR2 SVGAGI (reference sequence). CDR3 residues: CASSQRTSGAYNEQFF. In DNA form, the CDR3 reads TGTGCCAGCAGTCAAAGGACTAGCGGGGCCTACAATGAGCAGTTCTTC.

V usage is TRBV5-4 and J usage is TRBJ2-3; possibly TRBD2 for D (5 bases). CDR1 is SGHNT and CDR2 is YYREEE in the germline V gene (reference sequence). The CDR3 loop spans 13 amino acids. With 1 base removed from V and 4 bases from J, the gap between germline ends came to 7 bases. The DNA for the CDR3 is TGTGCCAGCAGCTTGCGAGGGTCAGATACGCAGTATTTT. This gives the protein CASSLRGSDTQYF. The complete variable domain, with remaining parts taken from reference TRBV5-4 and TRBJ2-3, reads ETGVTQSPTHLIKTRGQQVTLRCSSQSGHNTVSWYQQALGQGPQFIFQYYREEENGRGNFPPRFSGLQFPNYSSELNVNALELDDSALYLCASSLRGSDTQYFGPGTRLTVL.

This clone appeared once. The chain joins TRBV19 to TRBJ2-3; 7 nucleotides align to TRBD2. The CDR3 is made up of 18 amino acids. Germline CDR1 is LNHDA and CDR2 is SQIVND (reference sequence). The junction had 14 bases not matched to a gene; V was cut back by 5 bases and J by 0 bases. The CDR3 nucleotides are TGTGCCAGTAGTCCGTTCGGTAGAGCGGGGACTAGCACAGATACGCAGTATTTT. Protein sequence: CASSPFGRAGTSTDTQYF.

The rearrangement links TRBV7-8 to TRBJ1-4; no definite D call. Trimming pared 5 bases from V and 3 bases from J, leaving 7 bases between. The CDR3 is 13 amino acids. Germline values: CDR1 SGHVS, CDR2 FQNEAQ. The DNA for the CDR3 is TGTGCCAGCAGCGGTGGGCCTAATGAAAAACTGTTTTTT. Amino acid sequence: CASSGGPNEKLFF.

The rearrangement uses TRBV7-6 and TRBJ1-2; D is unresolved. CDR1 SGHVS and CDR2 FNYEAQ come from the germline V gene. The CDR3 spans 13 residues. Trimming removed 5 bases at V and 4 bases at J, with 11 bases between. CDR3 bases: TGTGCCAGCAGCGACATTTTGAGCTATGGCTACACCTTC. This gives the protein CASSDILSYGYTF.

The chain uses TRBV4-3 and TRBJ2-3, with D hard to call. Germline CDR1 is LGHNA and CDR2 is YSLEER. The CDR3 is 16 residues long. Trimming pared 0 bases from V and 1 base from J, leaving 11 bases between. CDR3 sequence reads: CASSQDFVSGTDTQYF. DNA of the CDR3: TGCGCCAGCAGCCAAGACTTTGTCAGTGGCACAGATACGCAGTATTTT.

The chain recombines TRBV18 with TRBJ2-5; D remains unclear. Germline V lookup: CDR1 KGHSH, CDR2 LQKENI. V was pared by 2 bases and J by 4 bases, with 5 bases between. The CDR3 has 12 residues. CDR3 coding DNA: TGTGCCAGCTCACCAGCGGCAGAGACCCAGTACTTC. This sequence encodes CASSPAAETQYF. Full variable domain (remainder filled in from reference TRBV18 and TRBJ2-5): NAGVMQNPRHLVRRRGQEARLRCSPMKGHSHVYWYRQLPEEGLKFMVYLQKENIIDESGMPKERFSAEFPKEGPSILRIQQVVRGDSAAYFCASSPAAETQYFGPGTRLLVL.

V usage is TRBV6-1 and J usage is TRBJ2-2, with unresolved D. Germline CDR1 reads MNHNS; CDR2 reads SASEGT. The CDR3 has 13 residues. V shed 5 bases and J shed 15 bases, with 19 bases lying between them. The CDR3 DNA reads TGTGCCAGCAGTCTTTCAGGCCCCTGGGTGGTGTTTTTT. Translated, it gives CASSLSGPWVVFF.

The chain recombines TRBV4-2 with TRBJ2-7; D may be TRBD1 (6 bases). V shed 1 base and J shed 1 base, with 14 bases lying between them. The CDR3 sequence is 16 residues long. Germline CDR1 is LGHNA and CDR2 is YNFKEQ. The DNA of the CDR3 is TGTGCCAGCAGCCAAGTTCCCCCAGGGGAATCCTACGAGCAGTACTTC. This gives the protein CASSQVPPGESYEQYF.

This rearrangement joins TRBV10-2 to TRBJ1-5, with 9 bases identical to TRBD1. The V and J ends lost 6 bases and 4 bases, in that order; junction bases with no gene match: 7. Germline values: CDR1 WSHSY, CDR2 SAAADI. The CDR3 loop spans 15 amino acids. CDR3 amino acids: CASSPGQGINQPQHF. The CDR3 nucleotides read TGCGCCAGCAGCCCGGGACAGGGAATTAATCAGCCCCAGCATTTT.

This clone was recorded many times. Distinct nucleotide sequences in the sample also encode this CDR3. The genes are TRBV29-1 and TRBJ1-5, with D perhaps TRBD1 (6 bases). Germline loops: CDR1 SQVTM, CDR2 ANQGSEA. CDR3 length equals 13 residues. The V gene lost 6 bases and the J gene lost 2 bases, with 11 bases spanning the gap. This CDR3 is CSVGGTRNQPQHF. CDR3 nucleotide sequence: TGCAGCGTGGGGGGGACACGCAATCAGCCCCAGCATTTT.

This chain joins TRBV28 and TRBJ1-2; TRBD1 matches 7 bases. J was trimmed by 4 bases and V by 5 bases; bases with no gene match: 10. Germline CDR1 reads MDHEN; CDR2 reads SYDVKM. The CDR3 length is 15 residues. The CDR3 nucleotides read TGTGCCAGCAGTCAACCGGGACAGACGTTCTATGGCTACACCTTC. Its protein is CASSQPGQTFYGYTF.

The chain carries TRBV10-2 and TRBJ1-6; a possible D gene is TRBD1 (5 bases). This CDR3 region has 15 residues. Germline assignment: CDR1 WSHSY and CDR2 SAAADI. Trimming took off 1 base at V and 9 bases at J, with 13 bases between the two ends. CDR3 residues: CASSEYRTIGSPLHF. The DNA for the CDR3 is TGCGCCAGCAGTGAGTACAGGACGATTGGTTCACCCCTCCACTTT.

The V call is TRBV7-8, the J call TRBJ1-5; weak D call: TRBD1 (6 bases). This CDR3 spans 14 amino acids. V was cut by 3 bases and J by 6 bases, with 12 bases left in between. The germline gives CDR1 SGHVS, CDR2 FQNEAQ. The DNA of the CDR3 is TGTGCCAGCAGCTTGGACAGCCTAACTCAGCCCCAGCATTTT. Translated, it gives CASSLDSLTQPQHF. Complete variable domain (other parts from reference TRBV7-8 and TRBJ1-5): GAGVSQSPRYKVAKRGQDVALRCDPISGHVSLFWYQQALGQGPEFLTYFQNEAQLDKSGLPSDRFFAERPEGSVSTLKIQRTQQEDSAVYLCASSLDSLTQPQHFGDGTRLSIL.

The chain has TRBV5-4 and TRBJ1-4, with 9 bases matching TRBD1. CDR3 length: 14 amino acids. The germline gives CDR1 SGHNT, CDR2 YYREEE (reference sequence). V was pared by 4 bases and J by 4 bases, with 2 bases of the junction left unmatched. CDR3 DNA: TGTGCCAGCAGCCCGGGACAGGGTAATGAAAAACTGTTTTTT. Translation gives CASSPGQGNEKLFF.

The rearrangement joins TRBV5-8 to TRBJ2-1, with 10 nucleotides matching TRBD2. CDR1 and CDR2 from the germline V gene are SGHTS and YDEGEE. The CDR3 has 15 amino acids. With V trimmed by 5 bases and J by 2 bases, 4 bases remained unmatched. This CDR3 is CASRLGLAAYNEQFF. CDR3 coding DNA: TGTGCCAGCAGATTAGGACTAGCGGCCTACAATGAGCAGTTCTTC.

The J gene is TRBJ2-7, the V gene TRBV5-4; TRBD2 agrees at 8 bases. Germline CDR1 and CDR2: SGHNT and YYREEE (reference sequence). V shed 2 bases and J 6 bases; nucleotides not matched to a gene: 13. The CDR3 sequence is 16 residues long. CDR3 nucleotides: TGTGCCAGCAGCTTCTTCCCGGGACTAGAGAAGGGCGAGCAGTACTTC. Amino acid sequence: CASSFFPGLEKGEQYF.

This chain's CDR3 is CASIRHGTTTYEQYF. As DNA, the CDR3 is TGTGCCAGCATTAGACACGGGACTACCACCTACGAGCAGTACTTC. V usage is TRBV6-1 and J usage is TRBJ2-7, with 7 nucleotides matching TRBD2. This CDR3 is built from 15 residues. Germline lookup yields CDR1 MNHNS and CDR2 SASEGT. The trim removed 7 bases at V and 2 bases at J, leaving 11 bases unmatched.

This sequence joins TRBV5-4 and TRBJ2-1; 7 bases are a match to TRBD1. The CDR3 has 15 residues. J was trimmed by 2 bases and V by 6 bases; bases with no gene match: 8. Germline values: CDR1 SGHNT, CDR2 YYREEE (reference sequence). CDR3 nucleotide sequence: TGTGCCAGCAATAGTCAGACAGGGACCTACAATGAGCAGTTCTTC. It codes for CASNSQTGTYNEQFF.

This rearrangement joins TRBV4-1 to TRBJ2-1, with 10 bases lining up with TRBD2. Per the germline V gene, CDR1 is MGHRA and CDR2 is YSYEKL. The CDR3 contains 15 residues. The V and J ends lost 4 bases and 3 bases, in that order; junction bases with no gene match: 3. CDR3 nucleotide sequence: TGCGCCAGCAGCCCCCGGACTAGCGGCTACAATGAGCAGTTCTTC. Protein product: CASSPRTSGYNEQFF.